This paragraph reports one TCR beta chain. The source of the sample is a study of stem cell transplantation in POMP-related autoinflammatory disease. The length of the CDR3 is 15 residues. V was clipped by 8 bases and J by 3 bases, with 20 bases between them. Per germline, CDR1 MNHEY and CDR2 SVGAGI. Repertoires were generated with immunoSEQ multiplex PCR, while TCRdb's copy carries only in-frame clones and drops some. The sample has some 10,000 clones, roughly 83% seen once. The source of this sequence is a human patient with POMP-related autoinflammation and immune dysregulation (PRAID). The T cells may partly be graft donor cells. The chain couples TRBV6-5 to TRBJ2-7, with D possibly TRBD1 on 6 matching bases. Sample: CD4+ T cells from PBMCs, taken after stem cell transplantation. This CDR3 reads CASGPSGTLSYEQYF. The CDR3 nucleotides are TGTGCCAGCGGCCCAAGTGGGACATTAAGCTACGAGCAGTACTTC.